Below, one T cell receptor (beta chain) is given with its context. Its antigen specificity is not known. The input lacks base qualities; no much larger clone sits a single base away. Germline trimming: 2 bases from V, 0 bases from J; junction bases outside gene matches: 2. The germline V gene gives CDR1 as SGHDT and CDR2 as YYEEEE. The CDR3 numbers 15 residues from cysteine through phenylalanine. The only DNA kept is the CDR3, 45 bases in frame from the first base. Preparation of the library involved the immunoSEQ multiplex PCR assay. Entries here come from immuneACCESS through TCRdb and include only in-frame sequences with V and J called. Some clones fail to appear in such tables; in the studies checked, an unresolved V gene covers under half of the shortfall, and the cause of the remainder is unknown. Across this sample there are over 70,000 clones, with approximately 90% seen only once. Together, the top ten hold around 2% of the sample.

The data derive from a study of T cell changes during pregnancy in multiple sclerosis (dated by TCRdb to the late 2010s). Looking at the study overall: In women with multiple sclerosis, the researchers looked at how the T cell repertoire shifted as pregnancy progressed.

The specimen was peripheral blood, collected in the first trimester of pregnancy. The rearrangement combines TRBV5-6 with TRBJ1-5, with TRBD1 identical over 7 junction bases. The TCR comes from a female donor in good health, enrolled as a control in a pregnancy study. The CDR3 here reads CASSLGQVSNQPQHF. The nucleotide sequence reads TGTGCCAGCAGCTTAGGACAGGTTAGCAATCAGCCCCAGCATTTT.